This is a list of T cell receptor beta chains from one sample in a study of early T cells in non-severe SARS-CoV-2 infection. A single record per CDR3 protein comes from TCRdb applying MiXCR to the 5' RACE reads. The sample comprises about 70,000 distinct CDR3 sequences, about 9% of which are singletons, and 15% to 18% rests with the top ten. The source material was whole blood, sampled at baseline. The receptors were sampled from an adult who was a healthcare worker with PCR-confirmed SARS-CoV-2 infection or an uninfected control (not recorded which). Each CDR3 is given with its conserved first and last residue. The order of the fields is J gene, D gene, clone size, V gene, CDR3 DNA, CDR3 protein. The D gene is left open where the match is weak. Clone size is given for some rows only: seen once, a few or many times, or a class if the clone is expanded.

TRBJ2-1 TRBD2 - TRBV7-9 TGTGCCATCCAGCTTGGACTAGCGGGAGAGAATGAGCAGTTCTTC CAIQLGLAGENEQFF
TRBJ2-7 TRBD2 few TRBV6-2/TRBV6-3 TGTGCCAGCAGTGCAATAGCGGGAGGGATGACCGAGCAGTACTTC CASSAIAGGMTEQYF
TRBJ2-7 TRBD2 many TRBV30 TGTGCCTGGCGCGTAGGACTAGCGGGATCCTACGAGCAGTACTTC CAWRVGLAGSYEQYF
TRBJ1-2 - - TRBV6-2/TRBV6-3 TGTGCCAGCAGCCGGGGAAGGCTTGGCTACACCTTC CASSRGRLGYTF
TRBJ2-3 - many TRBV12-3/TRBV12-4 TGTGCCAGCAGGCTGGCAGGGGGGCGAGATACGCAGTATTTT CASRLAGGRDTQYF
TRBJ2-1 - - TRBV3-1 TGTGCCAGCAGCCAAGTTGAAGGCATAACTGTCTTC CASSQVEGITVF
TRBJ2-7 TRBD2 few TRBV28 TGTGCCAGCAGTTTATCGGGGGCGGGAGGCTCCTACGAGCAGTACTTC CASSLSGAGGSYEQYF
TRBJ1-2 - few TRBV6-2/TRBV6-3 TGTGCCAGCAGTACCCGAGAGAGGACAGCTTCTAACTATGGCTACACCTTC CASSTRERTASNYGYTF
TRBJ2-3 - many TRBV27 TGTGCCAGCAGTTTAAGGGCTGGGGATACGCAGTATTTT CASSLRAGDTQYF
TRBJ2-1 TRBD1 few TRBV10-3 TGTGCCATCAGTGATGGCAGGGGGATTTACAATGAGCAGTTCTTC CAISDGRGIYNEQFF
TRBJ1-1 TRBD1 many TRBV3-1 TGTGCCAGCAGCCAAGTACGGGGACAGGTGAACACTGAAGCTTTCTTT CASSQVRGQVNTEAFF
TRBJ2-1 - - TRBV24-1 TGTGCCACCAGTGATTGGGTGGGGTCCTACAATGAGCAGTTCTTC CATSDWVGSYNEQFF
TRBJ1-1 TRBD1 few TRBV5-1 TGCGCCAGCAGCCCGTCTATGGACAGGGGGGGTACTGAAGCTTTCTTT CASSPSMDRGGTEAFF
TRBJ1-2 TRBD1 many TRBV28 TGTGCCAGCAGTCGTGACAGGGCTGCTGACTACACCTTC CASSRDRAADYTF
TRBJ2-1 - - TRBV2 TGTGCCAGCAGTCAAGGGACCAACAATGAGCAGTTCTTC CASSQGTNNEQFF
TRBJ2-5 TRBD2 few TRBV6-6 TGTGCCAGCAGTCCCGCCGGGGGGGCAGCGAAAGAGACCCAGTACTTC CASSPAGGAAKETQYF
TRBJ2-7 TRBD1 many TRBV29-1 TGCAGCGCCACTAAATCCGGGACAGGGGCCTACGAGCAGTACTTC CSATKSGTGAYEQYF
TRBJ2-7 - few TRBV21-1 TGTGCCAGCAGCCCAAAGAGCCTCTCCTTACTCTACGAGCAGTACTTC CASSPKSLSLLYEQYF
TRBJ1-2 - many TRBV7-8 TGTGCCAGCAGCTCTACCGGGACGGGTTATGGCTACACCTTC CASSSTGTGYGYTF
TRBJ2-6 TRBD2 many TRBV2 TGTGCCAGCAGCGAGGGACTAGCGGGAGCTGCTGGGGCCAACGTCCTGACTTTC CASSEGLAGAAGANVLTF
TRBJ2-7 - - TRBV5-1 TGCGCCAGCAGCTTGGGCCTCGATCCCTACGAGCAGTACTTC CASSLGLDPYEQYF
TRBJ2-3 TRBD2 few TRBV4-1 TGCGCCAGCAGCCAAGAAGGGCTAGCGGACCTCACAGATACGCAGTATTTT CASSQEGLADLTDTQYF
TRBJ2-2 TRBD1 few TRBV28 TGTGCCAGCAGTCCTCCGCAGGGGGCGAACACCGGGGAGCTGTTTTTT CASSPPQGANTGELFF
TRBJ1-2 - - TRBV7-2 TGTGCCAGCAGCCCGATAGGGACCTCATCGGACTATGGCTACACCTTC CASSPIGTSSDYGYTF
TRBJ1-5 - - TRBV7-2 TGTGCCAGCAGCTTAGGGTTTTATCAGCCCCAGCATTTT CASSLGFYQPQHF
TRBJ1-4 - many TRBV20-1 TGCAGTGCTTCAGGGGTGATGGGACATCAAAATAAACTGTTTTTT CSASGVMGHQNKLFF
TRBJ1-1 - - TRBV4-1 TGCGCCAGCAGCCAATCCATACAGAGCGGGGACACTGAAGCTTTCTTT CASSQSIQSGDTEAFF
TRBJ2-2 - few TRBV7-3 TGTGCCAGCAGCCCACAGAACACCGGGGAGCTGTTTTTT CASSPQNTGELFF
TRBJ2-2 TRBD2 many TRBV11-2 TGTGCCAGCAGCTTAGCCGGGACTAGCGGGGACTCTCCCATTAACACCGGGGAGCTGTTTTTT CASSLAGTSGDSPINTGELFF
TRBJ2-1 - few TRBV7-7 TGTGCTAGCAGCTTAGCCAGGGAGCTAAATGAGCAGTTCTTC CASSLARELNEQFF